This T cell receptor (beta chain) was captured in a study of blood T cells in healthy people across ages. Study conclusions and caveats: The study found more naive CD4+ cells and higher diversity in long-lived than aged donors. The fall in TCR beta diversity per million T cells was roughly linear with age. Diversity was estimated from one million T cells, and these estimates were considered underestimates.

This clonotype has a handful of counts. Its antigen is as yet unknown. The germline V and J ends were trimmed by 3 bases and 2 bases, with 11 bases remaining between them. CDR3 length: 14 residues. Germline CDR1 and CDR2: MNHEY and SVGEGT. Sample-barcoded 5' priming and a J-beta primer mix drove a second PCR of about 7 to 12 cycles. In TCRdb, the 5' RACE reads were re-called with MiXCR into one record per CDR3 protein. The table records around 580,000 distinct CDR3 sequences, around 50% of them present only once. This sequence originates from a man aged 80 or over in good health. V gene TRBV6-2 or TRBV6-3 combines with J gene TRBJ2-7; D remains ambiguous. Sequencing input: blood. The CDR3 DNA follows: TGTGCCAGCAGTTATGTCGGGCCGCCCTACGAGCAGTACTTC. Its protein product is CASSYVGPPYEQYF.